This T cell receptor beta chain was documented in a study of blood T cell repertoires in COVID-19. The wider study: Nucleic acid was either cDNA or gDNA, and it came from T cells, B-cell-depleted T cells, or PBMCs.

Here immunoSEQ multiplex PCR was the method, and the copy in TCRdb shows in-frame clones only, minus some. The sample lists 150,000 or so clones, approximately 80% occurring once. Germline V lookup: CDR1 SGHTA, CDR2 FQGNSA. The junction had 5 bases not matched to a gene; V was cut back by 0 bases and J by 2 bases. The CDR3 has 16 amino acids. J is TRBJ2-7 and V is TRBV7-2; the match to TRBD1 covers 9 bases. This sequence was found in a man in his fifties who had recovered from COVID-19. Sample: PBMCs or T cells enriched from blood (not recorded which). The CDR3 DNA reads TGTGCCAGCAGCTTAGCCCCCGGACAGGGGCCCTACGAGCAGTACTTC. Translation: CASSLAPGQGPYEQYF.